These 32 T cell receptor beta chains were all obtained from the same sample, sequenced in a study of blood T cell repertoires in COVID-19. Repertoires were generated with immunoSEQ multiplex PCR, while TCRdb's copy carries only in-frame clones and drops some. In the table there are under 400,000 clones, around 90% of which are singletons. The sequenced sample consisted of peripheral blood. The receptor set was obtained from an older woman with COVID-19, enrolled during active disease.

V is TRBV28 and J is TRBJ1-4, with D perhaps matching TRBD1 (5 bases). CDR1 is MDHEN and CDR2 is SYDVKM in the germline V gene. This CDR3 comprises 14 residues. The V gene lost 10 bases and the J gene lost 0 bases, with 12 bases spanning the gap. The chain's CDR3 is CATIRGATNEKLFF. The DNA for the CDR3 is TGTGCCACTATAAGGGGTGCAACTAATGAAAAACTGTTTTTT.

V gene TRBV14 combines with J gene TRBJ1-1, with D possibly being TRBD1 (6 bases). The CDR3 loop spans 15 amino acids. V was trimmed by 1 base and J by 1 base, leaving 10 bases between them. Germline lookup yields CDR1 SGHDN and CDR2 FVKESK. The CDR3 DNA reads TGTGCCAGCAGCCAAGGGCAGGGGAGGAACACTGAAGCTTTCTTT. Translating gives CASSQGQGRNTEAFF. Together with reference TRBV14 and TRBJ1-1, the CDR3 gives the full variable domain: EAGVTQFPSHSVIEKGQTVTLRCDPISGHDNLYWYRRVMGKEIKFLLHFVKESKQDESGMPNNRFLAERTGGTYSTLKVQPAELEDSGVYFCASSQGQGRNTEAFFGQGTRLTVV.

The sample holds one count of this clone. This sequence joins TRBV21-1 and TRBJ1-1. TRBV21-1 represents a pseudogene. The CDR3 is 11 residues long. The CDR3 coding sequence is TGTGCCAGCAGCTACGGGGGTGAAGCTTTCTTT. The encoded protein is CASSYGGEAFF.

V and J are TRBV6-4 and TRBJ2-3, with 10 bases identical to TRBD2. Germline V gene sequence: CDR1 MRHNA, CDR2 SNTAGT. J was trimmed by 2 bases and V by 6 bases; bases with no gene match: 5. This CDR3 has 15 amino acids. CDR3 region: CASRESGGDTDTQYF. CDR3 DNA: TGTGCCAGCAGAGAAAGCGGGGGGGACACAGATACGCAGTATTTT.

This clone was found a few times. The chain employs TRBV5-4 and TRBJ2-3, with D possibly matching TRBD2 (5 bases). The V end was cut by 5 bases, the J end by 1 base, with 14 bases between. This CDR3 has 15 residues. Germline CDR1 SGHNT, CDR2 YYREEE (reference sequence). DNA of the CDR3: TGTGCCAGCAGAGATCCAGCGGTGGGCACAGATACGCAGTATTTT. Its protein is CASRDPAVGTDTQYF.

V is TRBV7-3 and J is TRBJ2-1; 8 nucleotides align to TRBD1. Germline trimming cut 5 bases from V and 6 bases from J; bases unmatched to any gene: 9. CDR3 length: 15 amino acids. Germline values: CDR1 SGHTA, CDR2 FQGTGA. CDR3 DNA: TGTGCCAGCAGCCTCGGACAGGGCTGGATCAATGAGCAGTTCTTC. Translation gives CASSLGQGWINEQFF.

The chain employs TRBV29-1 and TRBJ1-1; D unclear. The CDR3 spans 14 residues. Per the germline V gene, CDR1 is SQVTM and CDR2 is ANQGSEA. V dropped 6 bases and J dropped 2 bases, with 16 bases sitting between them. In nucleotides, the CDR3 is TGCAGCGTCCTTCGTGCAACAGTTAACACTGAAGCTTTCTTT. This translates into CSVLRATVNTEAFF.

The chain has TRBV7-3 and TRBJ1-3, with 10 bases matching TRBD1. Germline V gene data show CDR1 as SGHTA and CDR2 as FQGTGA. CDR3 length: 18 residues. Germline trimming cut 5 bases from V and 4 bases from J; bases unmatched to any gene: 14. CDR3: CASSPFMVGTGDGNTIYF. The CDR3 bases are TGTGCCAGCAGCCCGTTTATGGTAGGGACAGGGGACGGAAACACCATATATTTT. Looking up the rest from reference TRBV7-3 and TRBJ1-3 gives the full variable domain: GAGVSQTPSNKVTEKGKYVELRCDPISGHTALYWYRQSLGQGPEFLIYFQGTGAADDSGLPNDRFFAVRPEGSVSTLKIQRTERGDSAVYLCASSPFMVGTGDGNTIYFGEGSWLTVV.

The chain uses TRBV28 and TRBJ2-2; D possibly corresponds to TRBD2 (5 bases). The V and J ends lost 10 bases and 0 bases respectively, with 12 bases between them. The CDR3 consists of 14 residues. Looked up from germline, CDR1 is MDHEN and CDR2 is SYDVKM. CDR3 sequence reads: CATEGEANTGELFF. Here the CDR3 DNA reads TGTGCCACCGAGGGAGAGGCGAACACCGGGGAGCTGTTTTTT.

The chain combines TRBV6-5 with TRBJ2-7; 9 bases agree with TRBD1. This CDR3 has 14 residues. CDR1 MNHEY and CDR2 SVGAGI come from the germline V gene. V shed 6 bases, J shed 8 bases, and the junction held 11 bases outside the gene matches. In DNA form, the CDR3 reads TGTGCCAGCAGCCGGGACAGGGCGAATCGGAAGCAGTACTTC. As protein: CASSRDRANRKQYF.

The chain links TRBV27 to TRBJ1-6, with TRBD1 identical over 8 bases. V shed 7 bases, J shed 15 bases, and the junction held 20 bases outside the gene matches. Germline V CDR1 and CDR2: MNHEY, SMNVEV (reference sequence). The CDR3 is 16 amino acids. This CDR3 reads CASTHIGQGKLVFLHF. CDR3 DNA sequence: TGTGCCAGCACCCATATCGGACAGGGTAAACTTGTGTTCCTCCACTTT.

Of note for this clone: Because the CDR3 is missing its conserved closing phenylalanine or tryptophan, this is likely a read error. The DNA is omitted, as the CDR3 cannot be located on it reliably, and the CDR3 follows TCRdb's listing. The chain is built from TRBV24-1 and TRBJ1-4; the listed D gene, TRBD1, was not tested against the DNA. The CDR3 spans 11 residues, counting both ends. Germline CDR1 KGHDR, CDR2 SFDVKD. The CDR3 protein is CATRPSQGAQG.

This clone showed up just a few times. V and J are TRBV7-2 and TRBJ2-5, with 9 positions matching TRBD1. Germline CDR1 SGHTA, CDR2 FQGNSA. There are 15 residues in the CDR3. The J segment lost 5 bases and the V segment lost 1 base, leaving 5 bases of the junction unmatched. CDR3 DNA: TGTGCCAGCAGCTTAGTAGGGACAGGGTTGGAGACCCAGTACTTC. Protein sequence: CASSLVGTGLETQYF.

The CDR3 DNA reads as TGTGCCAGCTCACCGGCCCAGGGCTTCTACGAGCAGTACTTC. The encoded protein is CASSPAQGFYEQYF. V and J are TRBV18 and TRBJ2-7, with TRBD1 as a possible D gene (5 bases). This CDR3 comprises 14 residues. Germline V gene sequence: CDR1 KGHSH, CDR2 LQKENI. Trimming removed 3 bases at V and 3 bases at J, with 12 bases between. Full variable domain (rest looked up from reference TRBV18 and TRBJ2-7): NAGVMQNPRHLVRRRGQEARLRCSPMKGHSHVYWYRQLPEEGLKFMVYLQKENIIDESGMPKERFSAEFPKEGPSILRIQQVVRGDSAAYFCASSPAQGFYEQYFGPGTRLTVT.

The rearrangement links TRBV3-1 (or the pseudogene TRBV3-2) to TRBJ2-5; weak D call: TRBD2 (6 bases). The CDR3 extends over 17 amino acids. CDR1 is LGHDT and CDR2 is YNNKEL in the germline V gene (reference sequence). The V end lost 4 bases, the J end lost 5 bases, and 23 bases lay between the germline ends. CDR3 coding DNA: TGTGCCAGCAGCCGGCAGAGGGGTGCGGGGAGACCCGAGACCCAGTACTTC. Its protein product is CASSRQRGAGRPETQYF.

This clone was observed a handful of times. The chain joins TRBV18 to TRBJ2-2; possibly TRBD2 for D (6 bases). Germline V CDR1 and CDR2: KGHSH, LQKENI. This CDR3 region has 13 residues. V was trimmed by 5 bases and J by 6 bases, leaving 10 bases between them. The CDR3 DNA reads TGTGCCAGCTCATCCGCGGGGCCCGGGGAGCTGTTTTTT. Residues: CASSSAGPGELFF.

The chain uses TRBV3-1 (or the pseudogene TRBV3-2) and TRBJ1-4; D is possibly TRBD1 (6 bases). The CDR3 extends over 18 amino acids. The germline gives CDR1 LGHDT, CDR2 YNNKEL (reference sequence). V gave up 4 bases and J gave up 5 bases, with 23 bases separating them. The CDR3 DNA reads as TGTGCCAGCAGCCCCCTCAGCGGGGGGGCCGGGAAAAATGAAAAACTGTTTTTT. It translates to CASSPLSGGAGKNEKLFF.

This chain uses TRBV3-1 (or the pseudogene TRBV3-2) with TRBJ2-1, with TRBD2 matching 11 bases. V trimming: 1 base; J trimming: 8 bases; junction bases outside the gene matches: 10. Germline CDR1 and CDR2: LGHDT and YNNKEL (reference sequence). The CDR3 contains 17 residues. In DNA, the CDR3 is TGTGCCAGCAGCCAAGTCACCCTAGCGGGGGGCGGGGATGAGCAGTTCTTC. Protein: CASSQVTLAGGGDEQFF.

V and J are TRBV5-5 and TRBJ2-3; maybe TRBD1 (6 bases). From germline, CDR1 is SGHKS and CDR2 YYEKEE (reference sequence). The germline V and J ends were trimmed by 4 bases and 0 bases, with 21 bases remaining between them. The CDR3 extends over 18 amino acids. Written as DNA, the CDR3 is TGTGCCAGCAGCCTGAGGGGGTTCGATATAATTAGCACAGATACGCAGTATTTT. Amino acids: CASSLRGFDIISTDTQYF.

The CDR3 loop is CASGEFENSPLHF. In nucleotides, the CDR3 is TGCGCCAGCGGTGAGTTTGAGAATTCACCCCTCCACTTT. This chain joins TRBV5-1 and TRBJ1-6; no firm D call. Germline V CDR1 and CDR2: SGHRS, YFSETQ. This CDR3 is 13 amino acids long. The ends were cut back, 7 bases at V and 7 bases at J, with 12 bases in the middle.

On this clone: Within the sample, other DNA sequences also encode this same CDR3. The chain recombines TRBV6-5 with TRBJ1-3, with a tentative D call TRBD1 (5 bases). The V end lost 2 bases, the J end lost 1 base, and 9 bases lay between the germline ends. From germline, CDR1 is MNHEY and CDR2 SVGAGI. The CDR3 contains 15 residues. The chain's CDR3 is CASSYRQGSGNTIYF. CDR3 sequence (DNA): TGTGCCAGCAGTTACCGTCAGGGATCTGGAAACACCATATATTTT.

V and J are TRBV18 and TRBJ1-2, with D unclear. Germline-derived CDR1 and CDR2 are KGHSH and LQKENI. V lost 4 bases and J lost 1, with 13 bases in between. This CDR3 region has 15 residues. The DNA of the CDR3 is TGTGCCAGCTCACTAAATTACGGGGATAACTATGGCTACACCTTC. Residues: CASSLNYGDNYGYTF.

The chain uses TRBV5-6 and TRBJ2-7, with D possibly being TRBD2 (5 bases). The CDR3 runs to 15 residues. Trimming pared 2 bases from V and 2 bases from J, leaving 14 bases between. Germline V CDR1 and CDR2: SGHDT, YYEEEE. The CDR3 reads CASSLKGAGAYEQYF. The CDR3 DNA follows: TGTGCCAGCAGCTTAAAGGGAGCCGGAGCCTACGAGCAGTACTTC.

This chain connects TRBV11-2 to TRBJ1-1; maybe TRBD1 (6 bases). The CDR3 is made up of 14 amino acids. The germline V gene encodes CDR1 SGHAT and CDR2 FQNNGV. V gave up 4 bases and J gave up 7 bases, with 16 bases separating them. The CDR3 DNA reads TGTGCCAGCAGCTCTCGGTTACCAGGGGTTGAAGCTTTCTTT. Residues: CASSSRLPGVEAFF.

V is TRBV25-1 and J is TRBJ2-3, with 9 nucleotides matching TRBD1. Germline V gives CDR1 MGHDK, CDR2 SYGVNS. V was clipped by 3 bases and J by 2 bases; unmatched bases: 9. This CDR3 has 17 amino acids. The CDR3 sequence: CASSDRSGTGPTDTQYF. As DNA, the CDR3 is TGTGCCAGCAGTGACCGATCCGGGACAGGGCCCACAGATACGCAGTATTTT.

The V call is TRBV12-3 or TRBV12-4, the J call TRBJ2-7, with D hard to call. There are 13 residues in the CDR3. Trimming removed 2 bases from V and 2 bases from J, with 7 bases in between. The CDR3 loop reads CASSLSEAYEQYF. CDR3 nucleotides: TGTGCCAGCAGTTTATCAGAGGCCTACGAGCAGTACTTC.

For the CDR3, the DNA is TGTGCCAGCAGCCCCACAGGGCAGGGCGAGACCCAGTACTTC. Amino acid sequence: CASSPTGQGETQYF. The chain couples TRBV7-6 to TRBJ2-5, with a weak D call TRBD1 (6 bases). Germline assignment: CDR1 SGHVS and CDR2 FNYEAQ. The CDR3 is 14 residues long. Trimming took off 5 bases at V and 5 bases at J, with 15 bases between the two ends.

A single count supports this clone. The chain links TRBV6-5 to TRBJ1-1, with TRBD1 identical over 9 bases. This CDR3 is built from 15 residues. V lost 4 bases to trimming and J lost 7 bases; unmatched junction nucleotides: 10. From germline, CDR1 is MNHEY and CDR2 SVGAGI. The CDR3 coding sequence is TGTGCCAGCAGTTCATGGGACAGGGATATGAATGAAGCTTTCTTT. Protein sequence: CASSSWDRDMNEAFF.

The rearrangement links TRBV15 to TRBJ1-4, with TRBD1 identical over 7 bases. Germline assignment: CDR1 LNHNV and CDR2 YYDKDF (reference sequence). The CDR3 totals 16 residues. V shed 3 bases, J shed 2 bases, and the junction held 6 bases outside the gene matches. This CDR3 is CATSRGLGQTNEKLFF. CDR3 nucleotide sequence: TGTGCCACCAGCAGGGGATTGGGACAGACTAATGAAAAACTGTTTTTT.

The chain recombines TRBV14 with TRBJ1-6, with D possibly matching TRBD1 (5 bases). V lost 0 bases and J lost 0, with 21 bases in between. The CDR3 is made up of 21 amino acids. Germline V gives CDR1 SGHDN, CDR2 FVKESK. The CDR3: CASSQDAALWSGTSYNSPLHF. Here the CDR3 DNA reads TGTGCCAGCAGCCAAGATGCGGCTTTGTGGAGCGGGACCTCCTATAATTCACCCCTCCACTTT. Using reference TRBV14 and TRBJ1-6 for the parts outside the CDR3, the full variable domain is EAGVTQFPSHSVIEKGQTVTLRCDPISGHDNLYWYRRVMGKEIKFLLHFVKESKQDESGMPNNRFLAERTGGTYSTLKVQPAELEDSGVYFCASSQDAALWSGTSYNSPLHFGNGTRLTVT.

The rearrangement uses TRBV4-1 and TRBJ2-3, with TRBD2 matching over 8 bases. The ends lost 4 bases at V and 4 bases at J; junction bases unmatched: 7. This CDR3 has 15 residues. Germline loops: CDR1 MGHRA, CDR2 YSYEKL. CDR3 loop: CASSPREGLSDTQYF. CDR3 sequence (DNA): TGCGCCAGCAGCCCCCGGGAGGGGCTTTCAGATACGCAGTATTTT.

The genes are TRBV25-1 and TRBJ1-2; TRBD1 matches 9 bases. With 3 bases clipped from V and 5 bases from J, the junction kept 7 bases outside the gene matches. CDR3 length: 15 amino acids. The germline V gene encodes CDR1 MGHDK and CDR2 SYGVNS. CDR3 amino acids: CASSESTGGVYGYTF. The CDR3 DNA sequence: TGTGCCAGCAGTGAGTCGACAGGGGGGGTGTATGGCTACACCTTC.